One sample yielded the 17 T cell receptor beta chains listed below, sequenced in a study of shared clonotypes between healthy human individuals. Measured with immunoSEQ multiplex PCR; TCRdb has only the in-frame clones, and not every one. The sample comprises some 2,100,000 clones, roughly 95% of which are singletons, and 0.1% to 0.15% rests with the top ten. Material: naive CD4+ T cells sorted from blood. As for subset: CD45RA+ positively selected. These receptors came from a man aged 18 to 35 in good health.

This clone was found a few times. The chain employs TRBV7-9 and TRBJ2-2, with a weak D call TRBD1 (6 bases). The germline V and J ends were trimmed by 10 bases and 2 bases, with 20 bases remaining between them. Germline V gene data show CDR1 as SEHNR and CDR2 as FQNEAQ (reference sequence). The length of the CDR3 is 16 residues. The CDR3 loop is CATWPPQGRNTGELFF. CDR3 DNA sequence: TGTGCCACCTGGCCCCCACAGGGACGAAACACCGGGGAGCTGTTTTTT.

The V call is TRBV7-2, the J call TRBJ2-5; D is possibly TRBD2 (6 bases). There are 14 residues in the CDR3. Germline V gives CDR1 SGHTA, CDR2 FQGNSA. V was pared by 5 bases and J by 5 bases, with 15 bases between. The CDR3 is CASSSRVGGETQYF. The CDR3 nucleotides are TGTGCCAGCAGCAGCCGGGTGGGGGGTGAGACCCAGTACTTC.

Notes on this clone: Different DNA sequences within this sample yield the same CDR3. This chain uses TRBV5-8 with TRBJ2-1; 9 bases line up with TRBD1. The CDR3 runs 15 residues. In germline, CDR1 is SGHTS, CDR2 YDEGEE. The J segment lost 5 bases and the V segment lost 1 base, leaving 4 bases of the junction unmatched. The DNA for the CDR3 is TGTGCCAGCAGCTTGTTGGGACAGGGTCACAATGAGCAGTTCTTC. This translates into CASSLLGQGHNEQFF.

This clone has just one count. The rearrangement joins TRBV11-2 to TRBJ1-1, with D possibly matching TRBD1 (5 bases). Trimming stripped 4 bases from V and 5 bases from J, with 11 bases between. CDR1 SGHAT and CDR2 FQNNGV come from the germline V gene. This CDR3 has 13 amino acids. The CDR3 sequence: CASSWGPGTEAFF. As DNA, the CDR3 is TGTGCCAGCAGCTGGGGACCCGGGACTGAAGCTTTCTTT.

This clone was counted once. V gene TRBV7-4 combines with J gene TRBJ2-7; D ambiguous. The CDR3 sequence is 18 residues long. V was clipped by 1 base and J by 2 bases, with 21 bases between them. Germline loops: CDR1 SGHVT, CDR2 SQSDAQ. CDR3 in DNA: TGTGCCAGCAGCTTAGACCAGTGGCGTTCTATGGGGACCTACGAGCAGTACTTC. Protein: CASSLDQWRSMGTYEQYF.

The chain uses TRBV5-4 and TRBJ2-2; D gene uncertain. CDR1 and CDR2 (germline): SGHNT, YYREEE (reference sequence). V shed 2 bases and J shed 3 bases, with 11 bases lying between them. CDR3 length: 15 residues. The CDR3 nucleotides read TGTGCCAGCAGCTTTTTCAGACCGGACACCGGGGAGCTGTTTTTT. Its translation: CASSFFRPDTGELFF.

CDR3: CDTGGFSGNTIYF. In DNA form, the CDR3 reads TGTGACACAGGTGGTTTTTCTGGAAACACCATATATTTT. The rearrangement joins TRBV6-1 to TRBJ1-3, with D possibly being TRBD1 (5 bases). The CDR3 consists of 13 residues. The germline V gene encodes CDR1 MNHNS and CDR2 SASEGT.

The rearrangement joins TRBV2 to TRBJ1-2, with TRBD1 identical over 7 bases. The J segment lost 6 bases and the V segment lost 5 bases, leaving 3 bases of the junction unmatched. Germline CDR1 SNHLY, CDR2 FYNNEI. The CDR3 runs to 12 residues. CDR3 loop: CASSQDRNGYTF. CDR3 DNA: TGTGCCAGCAGTCAGGACAGGAATGGCTACACCTTC.

The chain employs TRBV30 and TRBJ1-5; D uncertain. Germline CDR1 and CDR2: GTSNPN and SVGIG (reference sequence). The CDR3 runs 15 residues. The V end lost 4 bases, the J end lost 4 bases, and 17 bases lay between the germline ends. CDR3 protein: CAWTLGMGINQPQHF. The CDR3 DNA follows: TGTGCCTGGACCTTGGGTATGGGGATAAATCAGCCCCAGCATTTT.

The rearrangement joins TRBV4-3 to TRBJ1-5; 10 bases align to TRBD1. Germline V gives CDR1 LGHNA, CDR2 YSLEER. V was pared by 0 bases and J by 6 bases, with 2 bases of the junction left unmatched. This CDR3 is built from 15 residues. This CDR3 is CASSQDGDRGQPQHF. Written as DNA, the CDR3 is TGCGCCAGCAGCCAAGATGGGGACAGGGGTCAGCCCCAGCATTTT.

The chain combines TRBV9 with TRBJ1-5, with 7 bases lining up with TRBD1. V lost 3 bases, J lost 2 bases, and 5 bases stayed unmatched. Germline V gives CDR1 SGDLS, CDR2 YYNGEE. This CDR3 comprises 15 residues. The CDR3: CASSATTGGNQPQHF. The DNA of the CDR3 is TGTGCCAGCAGCGCAACTACAGGGGGCAATCAGCCCCAGCATTTT. The complete variable domain, with remaining parts taken from reference TRBV9 and TRBJ1-5, reads DSGVTQTPKHLITATGQRVTLRCSPRSGDLSVYWYQQSLDQGLQFLIQYYNGEERAKGNILERFSAQQFPDLHSELNLSSLELGDSALYFCASSATTGGNQPQHFGDGTRLSIL.

The chain carries TRBV10-3 and TRBJ1-2; 8 positions agree with TRBD1. Germline CDR1 reads ENHRY; CDR2 reads SYGVKD. The CDR3 runs 15 residues. The V and J ends lost 2 bases and 4 bases, in that order; junction bases with no gene match: 6. This chain's CDR3 is CAISEGQGLIYGYTF. The CDR3 DNA sequence: TGTGCCATCAGTGAGGGACAGGGTTTGATCTATGGCTACACCTTC.

V and J are TRBV27 and TRBJ1-4; TRBD1 might be the D (6 bases). The CDR3 has 18 amino acids. V was trimmed by 5 bases and J by 8 bases, leaving 27 bases between them. Germline-derived CDR1 and CDR2 are MNHEY and SMNVEV (reference sequence). CDR3 coding DNA: TGTGCCAGCAGTCCCCTAACCCTTCGACAGGCCGGTAGGGAAAAACTGTTTTTT. Amino acids: CASSPLTLRQAGREKLFF.

The chain combines TRBV12-2 with TRBJ1-5. TRBV12-2 represents a pseudogene. The CDR3 has 15 amino acids. The CDR3 loop reads CASRLARYSNQPQHF. CDR3 in DNA: TGTGCAAGTCGCTTAGCCCGCTATAGCAATCAGCCCCAGCATTTT.

The genes are TRBV29-1 and TRBJ1-3, with TRBD1 matching over 10 bases. This CDR3 comprises 14 residues. The V segment lost 5 bases and the J segment 7 bases; nucleotides outside the gene matches: 8. Germline V gene data show CDR1 as SQVTM and CDR2 as ANQGSEA. CDR3 in amino acids: CSVTPGQGMNTIYF. In DNA, the CDR3 is TGCAGCGTTACTCCGGGACAGGGGATGAACACCATATATTTT.

The chain recombines TRBV13 with TRBJ2-4; 12 nucleotides match TRBD2. Trimming removed 5 bases from V and 0 bases from J; junction bases left unmatched: 11. The CDR3 loop spans 19 amino acids. From germline, CDR1 is PRHDT and CDR2 FYEKMQ (reference sequence). This chain's CDR3 is CASSPPTLAGGLAKNIQYF. The CDR3 region has the DNA TGTGCCAGCAGCCCCCCCACACTAGCGGGAGGCCTAGCCAAAAACATTCAGTACTTC. Full variable domain (remainder filled in from reference TRBV13 and TRBJ2-4): AAGVIQSPRHLIKEKRETATLKCYPIPRHDTVYWYQQGPGQDPQFLISFYEKMQSDKGSIPDRFSAQQFSDYHSELNMSSLELGDSALYFCASSPPTLAGGLAKNIQYFGAGTRLSVL.

The chain has TRBV11-2 and TRBJ2-5; D is ambiguous. The CDR3 is 15 amino acids. V was pared by 4 bases and J by 2 bases, with 14 bases between. The germline V gene has CDR1 SGHAT and CDR2 FQNNGV. Here the CDR3 DNA reads TGTGCCAGCAGCTCCACCCCCCTCCCGCAAGAGACCCAGTACTTC. Protein sequence: CASSSTPLPQETQYF.